This passage covers 19 T cell receptor beta chains from one sample sequenced in a study of blood T cell repertoires in COVID-19. Profiling relied on immunoSEQ multiplex PCR, and the TCRdb table lists in-frame clones only, not all of them. Of roughly 43,000 clones listed, 70% to 90% are singletons. The sequenced sample consisted of peripheral blood. The receptors originated from a human donor in a cohort sampled during active COVID-19. The donor label of this sample is uncertain.

Worth noting for this clone: A junction end diverges from the germline sequence, so it may reflect a read error. The chain recombines TRBV7-7 with TRBJ1-6; a weak D match, TRBD1 (6 bases). The germline CDR1 and CDR2 sequences are SSHAT and FNYEAQ (reference sequence). This CDR3 is built from 17 residues. CDR3 residues: CASRQKTGWIYNSPLHF. CDR3 nucleotide sequence: TGTGCTAGCAGACAAAAGACAGGTTGGATCTATAATTCACCCCTCCACTTT.

The rearrangement uses TRBV27 and TRBJ2-2, with TRBD1 identical over 9 bases. Unmatched junction bases numbered 7, after V lost 9 bases and J lost 5 bases. CDR3 size: 14 residues. Looked up from germline, CDR1 is MNHEY and CDR2 is SMNVEV (reference sequence). CDR3 bases: TGTGCCAGTGGGACAGGGAGGGAAACCGGGGAGCTGTTTTTT. This encodes CASGTGRETGELFF.

This chain connects TRBV12-3 or TRBV12-4 to TRBJ1-3; D ambiguous. V lost 5 bases, J lost 10 bases, and 12 bases lay in between. The CDR3 runs to 12 residues. The CDR3 DNA follows: TGTGCCAGCAGTCTTTTTGGGAGGACCATATATTTT. It yields the protein CASSLFGRTIYF.

The CDR3, as DNA: TGTGCCAGCAGTCAGGGCCATGGGGCAGCCCCTGAAGCTTTCTTT. Its protein is CASSQGHGAAPEAFF. The chain is built from TRBV6-5 and TRBJ1-1, with D perhaps matching TRBD1 (5 bases). The V and J ends lost 5 bases and 6 bases respectively, with 19 bases between them. The germline V gene encodes CDR1 MNHEY and CDR2 SVGAGI. The CDR3 loop spans 15 amino acids.

This chain connects TRBV4-1 to TRBJ1-2; TRBD1 agrees at 9 bases. CDR3 length: 14 residues. The junction had 6 bases not matched to a gene; V was cut back by 4 bases and J by 6 bases. Germline CDR1 is MGHRA and CDR2 is YSYEKL. The CDR3 region has the DNA TGCGCCAGCAGCCCGAGGGACAGGGATAATGGCTACACCTTC. It encodes CASSPRDRDNGYTF.

The V call is TRBV3-1 (or the pseudogene TRBV3-2), the J call TRBJ2-1; tentatively, D is TRBD1 (5 bases). Germline CDR1 and CDR2: LGHDT and YNNKEL (reference sequence). V shed 3 bases and J shed 6 bases, with 6 bases lying between them. The CDR3 has 12 amino acids. The CDR3 loop is CASSQDINEQFF. The CDR3 coding sequence is TGTGCCAGCAGCCAGGACATCAATGAGCAGTTCTTC.

The rearrangement joins TRBV7-3 to TRBJ2-3; D not certain. Germline V CDR1 and CDR2: SGHTA, FQGTGA. V lost 3 bases to trimming and J lost 2 bases, with 6 bases between them. The CDR3 loop spans 13 amino acids. CDR3: CASSFQVTDTQYF. In nucleotides, the CDR3 is TGTGCCAGCAGCTTTCAGGTCACAGATACGCAGTATTTT.

This chain connects TRBV5-6 to TRBJ2-2; D may be TRBD1 (6 bases). This CDR3 comprises 16 residues. In germline, CDR1 is SGHDT, CDR2 YYEEEE. The V end was cut by 0 bases, the J end by 4 bases, with 13 bases between. The CDR3 sequence is CASSLAQGTTTGELFF. CDR3 DNA: TGTGCCAGCAGCTTGGCCCAGGGGACAACCACCGGGGAGCTGTTTTTT.

The chain is built from TRBV11-2 and TRBJ2-2; D unresolved. The V and J ends lost 2 bases and 1 base respectively, with 5 bases between them. Germline loops: CDR1 SGHAT, CDR2 FQNNGV. This CDR3 spans 14 amino acids. CDR3 residues: CASSLQQNTGELFF. The CDR3 DNA follows: TGTGCCAGCAGCTTACAACAGAACACCGGGGAGCTGTTTTTT.

The chain uses TRBV10-3 and TRBJ1-1; D is uncertain. The V end was cut by 4 bases, the J end by 3 bases, with 15 bases between. CDR3 length: 15 amino acids. Germline assignment: CDR1 ENHRY and CDR2 SYGVKD. The chain's CDR3 is CAISGGEGSYTEAFF. CDR3 sequence (DNA): TGTGCCATCAGTGGCGGGGAAGGTTCCTACACTGAAGCTTTCTTT.

The chain couples TRBV5-6 to TRBJ1-1; 9 nucleotides match TRBD1. V lost 2 bases to trimming and J lost 11 bases; unmatched junction nucleotides: 7. The length of the CDR3 is 13 residues. The germline V gene has CDR1 SGHDT and CDR2 YYEEEE. In nucleotides, the CDR3 is TGTGCCAGCAGCTTACAGGGGGCGATTCTCGCTTTCTTT. It is translated as CASSLQGAILAFF. Variable domain in full (rest from reference TRBV5-6 and TRBJ1-1): DAGVTQSPTHLIKTRGQQVTLRCSPKSGHDTVSWYQQALGQGPQFIFQYYEEEERQRGNFPDRFSGHQFPNYSSELNVNALLLGDSALYLCASSLQGAILAFFGQGTRLTVV.

The genes are TRBV28 and TRBJ1-5; the match to TRBD1 covers 7 bases. V shed 6 bases, J shed 1 base, and the junction held 6 bases outside the gene matches. CDR1 and CDR2 from the germline V gene are MDHEN and SYDVKM. This CDR3 spans 15 amino acids. CDR3 sequence reads: CASSRTGVSNQPQHF. CDR3 nucleotides: TGTGCCAGCAGCCGTACAGGGGTCAGCAATCAGCCCCAGCATTTT.

V and J are TRBV15 and TRBJ2-3; D is undetermined. The CDR3 is 16 amino acids. The germline gives CDR1 LNHNV, CDR2 YYDKDF (reference sequence). V lost 2 bases, J lost 4 bases, and 16 bases lay in between. The CDR3: CATSRPWVKSADTQYF. CDR3 nucleotides: TGTGCCACCAGCAGACCGTGGGTGAAGAGCGCAGATACGCAGTATTTT.

V gene TRBV29-1 combines with J gene TRBJ1-1, with 7 bases identical to TRBD1. Germline trimming cut 6 bases from V and 3 bases from J; bases unmatched to any gene: 1. The CDR3 has 11 residues. CDR1 and CDR2 from the germline V gene are SQVTM and ANQGSEA. CDR3: CSVQGDTEAFF. For the CDR3, the DNA is TGCAGCGTCCAGGGGGACACTGAAGCTTTCTTT.

V usage is TRBV12-5 and J usage is TRBJ2-5; D not resolved. Trimming left V 4 bases short and J 5 bases short, with 11 bases between. The length of the CDR3 is 13 residues. Per germline, CDR1 LGHNT and CDR2 FRNRAP. Written as DNA, the CDR3 is TGTGCTAGTGGTTCTTACCCCCGGGAGACCCAGTACTTC. Protein product: CASGSYPRETQYF.

The rearrangement links TRBV5-4 to TRBJ1-2, with 12 bases identical to TRBD1. The germline CDR1 and CDR2 sequences are SGHNT and YYREEE (reference sequence). With 0 bases clipped from V and 7 bases from J, the junction kept 4 bases outside the gene matches. The CDR3 is 15 amino acids. The CDR3 loop is CASSLVGTGGVGYTF. The DNA for the CDR3 is TGTGCCAGCAGCTTGGTGGGGACAGGGGGCGTTGGCTACACCTTC.

V is TRBV13 and J is TRBJ2-1, with 13 bases identical to TRBD2. The germline gives CDR1 PRHDT, CDR2 FYEKMQ (reference sequence). The CDR3 consists of 15 residues. Trimming cost V 3 bases and J 8 bases; bases outside gene matches: 4. As DNA, the CDR3 is TGTGCCAGCAGCTTCCCGGGACTAGCGGGGCATGAGCAGTTCTTC. It specifies CASSFPGLAGHEQFF. Full variable domain (missing parts from reference TRBV13 and TRBJ2-1): AAGVIQSPRHLIKEKRETATLKCYPIPRHDTVYWYQQGPGQDPQFLISFYEKMQSDKGSIPDRFSAQQFSDYHSELNMSSLELGDSALYFCASSFPGLAGHEQFFGPGTRLTVL.

This rearrangement joins TRBV11-1 to TRBJ1-1, with D possibly TRBD1 on 6 matching bases. The V and J ends lost 7 bases and 5 bases respectively, with 17 bases between them. CDR1 SGHAT and CDR2 FQDESV come from the germline V gene (reference sequence). The CDR3 totals 14 residues. CDR3 nucleotides: TGTGCCAGCACGACCGGGGGGGCACGGACTGAAGCTTTCTTT. This encodes CASTTGGARTEAFF. The variable domain in full, completed from reference TRBV11-1 and TRBJ1-1, reads EAEVAQSPRYKITEKSQAVAFWCDPISGHATLYWYRQILGQGPELLVQFQDESVVDDSQLPKDRFSAERLKGVDSTLKIQPAELGDSAMYLCASTTGGARTEAFFGQGTRLTVV.

The rearrangement uses TRBV2 and TRBJ1-1; 8 nucleotides match TRBD1. Trimming at V came to 6 bases and at J to 1 base, leaving 7 bases not matched to a gene. The CDR3 is made up of 15 amino acids. Germline-derived CDR1 and CDR2 are SNHLY and FYNNEI. The CDR3 DNA is TGTGCCAGCAGATTCGCCGGGACAGGGAACACTGAAGCTTTCTTT. Residues: CASRFAGTGNTEAFF. Complete variable domain (other parts from reference TRBV2 and TRBJ1-1): EPEVTQTPSHQVTQMGQEVILRCVPISNHLYFYWYRQILGQKVEFLVSFYNNEISEKSEIFDDQFSVERPDGSNFTLKIRSTKLEDSAMYFCASRFAGTGNTEAFFGQGTRLTVV.